Listed below are T cell receptor beta chains from one sample, sequenced in a study of identical twins. TCRdb re-called the 5' RACE reads with MiXCR, one entry per CDR3 protein. Of 1.5 million to 2 million distinct CDR3 sequences listed, roughly a third are singletons. Sequencing used cord blood. Receptors originate from a newborn girl in good health. Both conserved end residues are part of each CDR3. D genes are given only for firm matches. Size is stated for part of the rows, as once, few or many counts, or as a class when the clone is expanded.

j_call	v_call	clone_size	d_call	cdr3_nt	cdr3_aa
TRBJ2-3	TRBV5-1	-	TRBD2	TGCGCCAGCAGGACTAGCTCTTCTAGCACAGATACGCAGTATTTT	CASRTSSSSTDTQYF
TRBJ2-3	TRBV7-2	-	TRBD2	TGTGCCAGCAGCTCCCAGGGACTAGCGGGATCTAGCACGCAGTATTTT	CASSSQGLAGSSTQYF
TRBJ2-1	TRBV20-1	-	-	TGCAGTGTTAGATTACTTCCTATGGGGAATGAGCAGTTCTTC	CSVRLLPMGNEQFF
TRBJ2-7	TRBV5-1	-	-	TGCGCCAGCAGCGTGGGTTTGACTGTTAACTCCTACGAGCAGTACTTC	CASSVGLTVNSYEQYF
TRBJ2-5	TRBV15	-	-	TGTGCCACCAGCAGAGTTCCAACAGGGGAGGATGAGCAGTACTTC	CATSRVPTGEDEQYF
TRBJ1-4	TRBV20-1	few	-	TGCAGTGCTAGAGGCCCCCACCGGGCAGAGGGTGAAAAACTGTTTTTT	CSARGPHRAEGEKLFF
TRBJ1-6	TRBV4-2	many	-	TGTGCCAGCAGCCAAGACAGGGCGTACAATTCACCCCTCCACTTT	CASSQDRAYNSPLHF
TRBJ1-2	TRBV6-6	few	-	TGTGCCAGCAGACAACAGGTGAACTATGGCTACACCTTC	CASRQQVNYGYTF
TRBJ2-2	TRBV9	few	TRBD1	TGTGCCAGCAGCGTTTCGGCCAGGGGGCGTGGCGGGGAGCTGTTTTTT	CASSVSARGRGGELFF
TRBJ2-1	TRBV20-1	few	-	TGCAGTGCTAGCTCCCAAACCTCCTACAATGAGCAGTTCTTC	CSASSQTSYNEQFF
TRBJ1-4	TRBV28	-	-	TGTGCCAGCAGTTTCGAGGGGGGAGGGACTAGTGAAAAACTGTTTTTT	CASSFEGGGTSEKLFF
TRBJ2-3	TRBV3-1	-	-	TGTGCCAGCAGCCGTAGAAAGGGGGAGGGGGATACGCAGTATTTT	CASSRRKGEGDTQYF
TRBJ2-7	TRBV10-1	-	-	TGCGCCAGCAGTAGAGGCCGGACCTACGAGCAGTACTTC	CASSRGRTYEQYF
TRBJ2-4	TRBV5-1	-	-	TGCGCCAGCAGCTTGGGCCCCAGGACAGCTTTATTTCTAGCCAAAAACATTCAGTACTTC	CASSLGPRTALFLAKNIQYF
TRBJ1-5	TRBV2	-	-	TGTGCCAGCAGGACGGGGGCAGGGAGCAATCAGCCCCAGCATTTT	CASRTGAGSNQPQHF
TRBJ2-7	TRBV24-1	few	-	TGTGCCACCAGTAGCGACAGACTTTACGAGCAGTACTTC	CATSSDRLYEQYF
TRBJ2-3	TRBV5-1	-	-	TGCGCCAGCAGCATAACTAGCACAGATACGCAGTATTTT	CASSITSTDTQYF
TRBJ2-1	TRBV27	-	-	TGTGCCAGCAACCCAGGGTGGTCCAATGAGCAGTTCTTC	CASNPGWSNEQFF
TRBJ2-3	TRBV29-1	many	TRBD1	TGCAGCGTTGCTCCTAGGGGGCACGGTGGAGATACGCAGTATTTT	CSVAPRGHGGDTQYF
TRBJ2-7	TRBV9	many	-	TGTGCCAGCAGCGTAGAAAACGAGCAGTACTTC	CASSVENEQYF
TRBJ2-7	TRBV20-1	-	TRBD2	TGCAGTGCCCCCATCCCCCAGCGGGGGCCTAAATACGAGCAGTACTTC	CSAPIPQRGPKYEQYF
TRBJ1-6	TRBV6-4	-	-	TGTGCCAGCAGTGAGTTCGGGGGGAGCTCCTATAATTCACCCCTCCACTTT	CASSEFGGSSYNSPLHF
TRBJ2-3	TRBV7-2	-	-	TGTGCCGGCAGCTTAGGGCTTGGGAGCCCAGATACGCAGTATTTT	CAGSLGLGSPDTQYF
TRBJ2-5	TRBV9	many	TRBD2	TGTGCCAGCAGTTATAGCGTAGCGGGAGAGACCCAGTACTTC	CASSYSVAGETQYF
TRBJ1-2	TRBV28	few	-	TGTGCCAGCAGTTTTGGGGTGGGGGGCTTTATCTATGGCTACACCTTC	CASSFGVGGFIYGYTF
TRBJ2-4	TRBV7-2	few	-	TGTGCCAGCAGCTTAGTGTGGTCGGAAAACATTCAGTACTTC	CASSLVWSENIQYF
TRBJ2-3	TRBV5-5	-	TRBD2	TGTGCCAGCAGCTTGGAGCGACTAGCGGGGGGCACAGATACGCAGTATTTT	CASSLERLAGGTDTQYF
TRBJ1-4	TRBV20-1	-	-	TGCAGTGCCCCGGACCTCGGTGAAAAACTGTTTTTT	CSAPDLGEKLFF
TRBJ1-6	TRBV20-1	-	-	TGCAGTGCTAGAGGATGGAATTCACCCCCCCACTTT	CSARGWNSPPHF
TRBJ2-1	TRBV2	-	TRBD1	TGTGCCAGCCCGAGGGGAGGGACAGGGGACAGAAAAGAGCAGTTCTTC	CASPRGGTGDRKEQFF
TRBJ1-6	TRBV12-3/TRBV12-4	-	TRBD1	TGTGCCAGCAGTTCCCGGGACAGGGGGATCTCCTATAATTCACCCCTCCACTTT	CASSSRDRGISYNSPLHF
TRBJ2-7	TRBV20-1	-	TRBD1	TGCAGTGCCCTGGACAGGTCGAAATCCCACTACGAGCAGTACTTC	CSALDRSKSHYEQYF
TRBJ2-1	TRBV6-5	few	TRBD2	TGTGCCAGCAGTTATGGGGGGGAGAGCTCCTACAATGAGCAGTTCTTC	CASSYGGESSYNEQFF
TRBJ2-7	TRBV28	few	TRBD1	TGTGCCAGCAGTTCGGGACAGGATCCGTACGAGCAGTACTTC	CASSSGQDPYEQYF
TRBJ2-3	TRBV15	-	-	TGTGCCACCAGCAGAGAGGACAGAGATACGCAGTATTTT	CATSREDRDTQYF
TRBJ1-6	TRBV6-5	-	-	TGTGCCAGCAGTTACGTCGGCTCCTATAATTCACCCCTCCACTTT	CASSYVGSYNSPLHF
TRBJ1-1	TRBV5-1	-	-	TGCGCCAGCAGCCGATTGGGCGGCACTGAAGCTTTCTTT	CASSRLGGTEAFF
TRBJ2-7	TRBV24-1	-	TRBD1	TGTGCCACCAGTGCGGGACAGGGTTCCTACGAGCAGTACTTC	CATSAGQGSYEQYF
TRBJ1-1	TRBV7-6	many	-	TGTGCCAGCAGTTTAAAAGGTGGGAACACTGAAGCTTTCTTT	CASSLKGGNTEAFF
TRBJ2-1	TRBV5-1	-	TRBD2	TGCGCCAGCAGCTTGGGTGGCGGGGGGGCCAATGAGCAGTTCTTC	CASSLGGGGANEQFF
TRBJ2-3	TRBV5-1	few	-	TGCGCCAGCAGCTCCCCCCCAGGGAAGAGTACAGATACGCAGTATTTT	CASSSPPGKSTDTQYF